This T cell receptor (beta chain) was obtained from a study of T cells in Graves' hyperthyroidism and ophthalmopathy. The study left out patients who had uncontrolled infection, other autoimmune disease, pregnancy or lactation. Thyroid ultrasound and orbital computed tomography, with clinical symptoms and serum thyroxine and TRAb, informed diagnoses. Over 8 ml fresh peripheral blood yielded the PBMCs. This clonotype has a count of ten or more. RNA transcripts provided the source from which TCR beta CDR3 regions were amplified. Carried out on the TCR CDR3, a first-round RT-PCR used the HTBI primer set. TCRdb re-called the multiplex PCR reads through MiXCR, storing one row per CDR3 protein. The table lists 540,000 or so distinct CDR3 sequences, about a sixth of them singletons. V dropped 5 bases and J dropped 8; count of bases not matched to a gene: 10. CDR1 and CDR2 from the germline V gene are SEHNR and FQNEAQ (reference sequence). This CDR3 contains 16 residues.

The chain joins TRBV7-9 to TRBJ2-3; 13 nucleotides agree with TRBD2. The receptor comes from a woman in her 30s with Graves' hyperthyroidism. The sequencing input was blood. The CDR3 DNA reads TGTGCCAGCAGCCATCGACTAGCGGGAGGTCCGGCTACGCAGTATTTT. Encoded protein: CASSHRLAGGPATQYF.